This TCR beta chain appears in the sequencing data of a study of blood T cell repertoires in COVID-19. Study summary: Samples taken during acute and convalescent COVID-19 were collected in the United States, Italy and Spain. The analysed material was cDNA or gDNA that came from T cells, B-cell-depleted T cells, or PBMCs.

Measured with immunoSEQ multiplex PCR; TCRdb has only the in-frame clones, and not every one. The data hold around 220,000 clones, with approximately 79% observed a single time. Germline V CDR1 and CDR2: GTSNPN, SVGIG (reference sequence). The CDR3 sequence is 13 residues long. Trimming pared 0 bases from V and 5 bases from J, leaving 10 bases between. The chain is built from TRBV30 and TRBJ1-1; perhaps TRBD1 as D (5 bases). This TCR was recovered from a woman aged 40 to 49 with active or convalescent COVID-19. Sample: peripheral blood. The DNA of the CDR3 is TGTGCCTGGAGTGTACGTCGACAGACTGAAGCTTTCTTT. Translated: CAWSVRRQTEAFF.